This T cell receptor beta chain was found in a study of cytomegalovirus exposure and HLA in healthy donors. Study observations and caveats: Data from an earlier analysis indicated that most TCR beta V segments were productive either about 90% or about 30% of the time.

CDR3 length: 16 amino acids. Per germline, CDR1 SEHNR and CDR2 FQNEAQ (reference sequence). V trimming: 1 base; J trimming: 2 bases; junction bases outside the gene matches: 6. The PCR was carried out with 60 Vbeta primers and 13 Jbeta primers. The method was immunoSEQ multiplex PCR; TCRdb's version includes in-frame clones alone and lacks a portion of them. The table includes about 86,000 clones, around 70% detected once. As regards this clone: Its antigen is unidentified.

This chain connects TRBV7-9 to TRBJ2-3, with 7 bases matching TRBD1. The sequence was collected from a woman in her forties or fifties in good health and CMV-seropositive. Sequenced input: PBMCs. The CDR3 loop reads CASSLEGALSTDTQYF. The CDR3 nucleotides read TGTGCCAGCAGCTTAGAGGGGGCCTTGTCCACAGATACGCAGTATTTT.